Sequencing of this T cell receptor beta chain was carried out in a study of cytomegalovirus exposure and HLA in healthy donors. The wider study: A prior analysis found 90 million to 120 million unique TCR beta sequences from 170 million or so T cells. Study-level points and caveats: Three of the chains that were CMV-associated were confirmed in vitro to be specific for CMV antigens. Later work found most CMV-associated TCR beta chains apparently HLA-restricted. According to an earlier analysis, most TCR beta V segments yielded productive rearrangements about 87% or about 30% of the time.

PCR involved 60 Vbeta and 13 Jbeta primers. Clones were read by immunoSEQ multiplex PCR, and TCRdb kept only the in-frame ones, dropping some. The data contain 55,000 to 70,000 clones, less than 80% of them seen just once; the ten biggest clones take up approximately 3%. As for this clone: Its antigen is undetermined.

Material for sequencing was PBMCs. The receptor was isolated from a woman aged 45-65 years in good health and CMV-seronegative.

The CDR3 loop reads CASSLLWTGDSNQPQHF. CDR3 nucleotide sequence: TGTGCCAGCAGTTTACTCTGGACAGGGGATAGCAATCAGCCCCAGCATTTT. This sequence joins TRBV28 and TRBJ1-5, with 9 bases aligning to TRBD1. V lost 2 bases to trimming and J lost 0 bases; unmatched junction nucleotides: 5. The CDR3 has 17 amino acids. Germline assignment: CDR1 MDHEN and CDR2 SYDVKM.